This TCR beta chain was retrieved from a study of Ad26.COV2.S vaccination and SARS-CoV-2 variants. Treatment specified: roughly 18 received Ad26.COV2.S at low or high dose, single or two shots; several received placebo; per-sample allocation not given. Material that was analyzed had been drawn on day 63 after the first vaccine or placebo injection. Assay: immunoSEQ multiplex PCR; the TCRdb copy retains only in-frame clones and omits some. The sample consists of 350,000 to 600,000 clones, nearly 90% of them appearing once. This sample comprised peripheral blood, obtained in a trial of Ad26.COV2.S vaccine versus placebo. This receptor was obtained from a person aged 18-60 years who received the Ad26.COV2.S COVID-19 vaccine or a placebo.

As DNA, the CDR3 is TGTGCCACAAGAAAGGCAGGGAATACCTACGAGCAGTACTTC. It yields the protein CATRKAGNTYEQYF. The V and J genes are TRBV2 and TRBJ2-7; perhaps TRBD1 as D (5 bases). Germline CDR1 reads SNHLY; CDR2 reads FYNNEI. There are 14 residues in the CDR3. Trimming removed 10 bases from V and 2 bases from J, with 18 bases in between.